This is a list of T cell receptor beta chains from one sample in a study of metastatic and nonmetastatic thyroid tumors. With MiXCR, TCRdb called clones anew from the PCR reads. The top ten hold approximately 11% of the sample, which has tens of thousands of clones, 9.5% to 15% seen once. The sequenced sample consisted of blood. The receptors were sampled from a female donor with papillary thyroid cancer or a benign thyroid nodule (not recorded which). Some clones in this sample may be carry-over from other donors' samples. Each CDR3 is given with its conserved first and last residue. A D gene is named only where the DNA matches it firmly. Size tells how often a clone was seen (once, few, many) or the class of an expanded clone, and some rows leave it out.

j_gene | abundance | len | v_gene | d_gene | CDR3nt | CDR3aa
TRBJ1-1 | . | 15 | TRBV18 | . | TGTGCCAGCTCACCTTGGGAGATGTGTTACACTGAAGCTTTCTTT | CASSPWEMCYTEAFF
TRBJ2-2 | many | 15 | TRBV6-1 | TRBD2 | TGTGCCAGCAGGGATAGCGGGGGGTACGCCGGGGAGCTGTTTTTT | CASRDSGGYAGELFF
TRBJ1-6 | many | 13 | TRBV18 | . | TGTGCCAGCTCACCAGAGAGTAATTCACCCCTCCACTTT | CASSPESNSPLHF
TRBJ2-3 | medium-sized | 14 | TRBV6-2/TRBV6-3 | . | TGTGCCAGCAGTCTACGGGTTGACGCAGATACGCAGTATTTT | CASSLRVDADTQYF
TRBJ2-1 | many | 12 | TRBV3-1 | . | TGTGCCAGCAGCCACTCCTACAATGAGCAGTTCTTC | CASSHSYNEQFF
TRBJ2-2 | . | 14 | TRBV5-1 | . | TGCGCCAGCCGACCGGGGCAAATGATGGGGGAGCTGTTTTTT | CASRPGQMMGELFF
TRBJ2-2 | many | 16 | TRBV28 | . | TGTGCCAGCAGTTTTTTCAGGGGAGGATACACCGGGGAGCTGTTTTTT | CASSFFRGGYTGELFF
TRBJ1-1 | many | 15 | TRBV3-1 | TRBD1 | TGTGCCAGCAGCCAAGGATTGACAGGGGGCACTGAAGCTTTCTTT | CASSQGLTGGTEAFF
TRBJ1-2 | many | 15 | TRBV20-1 | . | TGCAGTGCTAGAGAAAATGGGTCCTCGGAGGGGGGCTACACCTTC | CSARENGSSEGGYTF
TRBJ1-3 | many | 14 | TRBV5-4 | . | TGTGCCAGCAGCACAGGGACAATTGGAAACACCATATATTTT | CASSTGTIGNTIYF
TRBJ2-2 | many | 13 | TRBV20-1 | . | TGCAGTGCTAGTCTAGACCATCCCGGGGAGCTGTTTTTT | CSASLDHPGELFF
TRBJ2-7 | many | 14 | TRBV15 | . | TGTGCCACCAGCAACCCCTCAGAGAAATCCGAGCAGTACTTC | CATSNPSEKSEQYF
TRBJ2-7 | many | 15 | TRBV7-8 | . | TGTGCCAGCAGCAATCCCGGGACTGGCACCTACGAGCAGTACTTC | CASSNPGTGTYEQYF
TRBJ1-1 | many | 15 | TRBV5-1 | . | TGCGCCAGCAGTAGTCCGGGACGGTCGAACACTGAAGCTTTCTTT | CASSSPGRSNTEAFF
TRBJ2-1 | many | 15 | TRBV9 | TRBD2 | TGTGCCAGCAGCGTAGCGGGAGGCTCCTACAATGAGCAGTTCTTC | CASSVAGGSYNEQFF
TRBJ1-1 | once | 15 | TRBV11-2 | . | TGTGCCAGCAGCTTATTCAGACAGAAGAACACTGAAGCTTTCTTT | CASSLFRQKNTEAFF
TRBJ1-5 | many | 17 | TRBV6-6 | . | TGTGCCAGCAGTTACTTCGCCAGAGGGAGGGCCAATCAGCCCCAGCATTTT | CASSYFARGRANQPQHF
TRBJ2-5 | many | 13 | TRBV7-2 | . | TGTGCCAGCACCCCCTCCCGGGCGGAGACCCAGTACTTC | CASTPSRAETQYF
TRBJ2-5 | . | 16 | TRBV9 | . | TGTGCCAGCAGCGTAGGAGGTGGAGGGATAAAAGAGACCCAGTACTTC | CASSVGGGGIKETQYF
TRBJ2-1 | many | 13 | TRBV10-3 | . | TGTGCCATCAGTAGGCCGTCATACAATGAGCAGTTCTTC | CAISRPSYNEQFF
TRBJ1-2 | many | 13 | TRBV3-1 | . | TGTGCCAGCAGCCGGAGCGGGCATAGTGGCTACACCTTC | CASSRSGHSGYTF
TRBJ1-6 | . | 14 | TRBV7-8 | . | TGTGCCAGCAGCCCGGACAGAAGTAATTCACCCCTCCACTTT | CASSPDRSNSPLHF
TRBJ2-1 | many | 23 | TRBV12-3/TRBV12-4 | . | TGTGCCAGCAGTTTAAACGGGGGTTTTTCTCGGGACAACCGAAAACCCAACTACAATGAGCAGTTCTTC | CASSLNGGFSRDNRKPNYNEQFF
TRBJ2-3 | many | 15 | TRBV9 | TRBD2 | TGTGCCAGCAGCGTATCGGGAGGGCCGGGAGATACGCAGTATTTT | CASSVSGGPGDTQYF
TRBJ2-7 | many | 12 | TRBV20-1 | TRBD1 | TGCAGTGTTAGACAGGGGTCCTACGAGCAGTACTTC | CSVRQGSYEQYF
TRBJ1-5 | many | 13 | TRBV19 | . | TGTGCCAGTAGCCAGGACACCCCGGGGCCCCAGCATTTT | CASSQDTPGPQHF
TRBJ1-6 | many | 16 | TRBV27 | TRBD1 | TGTGCCAGCAGTCTCTATCGGGACAGTTCTAATTCACCCCTCCACTTT | CASSLYRDSSNSPLHF
TRBJ2-5 | many | 15 | TRBV20-1 | TRBD2 | TGCAGTGCTAGAGATCAGGAGGACGGGAGGGAGACCCAGTACTTC | CSARDQEDGRETQYF
TRBJ1-5 | many | 13 | TRBV10-3 | . | TGTGCCATCAGTTTACAGGGAGATCAGCCCCAGCATTTT | CAISLQGDQPQHF
TRBJ2-7 | many | 13 | TRBV20-1 | . | TGCAGTGCTAGACTGGGACACCTCTACGAGCAGTACTTC | CSARLGHLYEQYF
TRBJ1-4 | many | 13 | TRBV14 | . | TGTGCCAGCAGCCAAGGCATAGGTGAAAAACTGTTTTTT | CASSQGIGEKLFF
TRBJ2-7 | many | 12 | TRBV30 | . | TGTGCCTGGAGTGTAGGGGGGAGCGAGCAGTACTTC | CAWSVGGSEQYF
TRBJ2-6 | many | 19 | TRBV4-3 | . | TGCGCCAGCAGCCAATATATTACGTCAAATCCCTCTGGGGCCAACGTCCTGACTTTC | CASSQYITSNPSGANVLTF
TRBJ2-3 | . | 15 | TRBV30 | TRBD2 | TGTGCCTTGATGTCTAGCGGGAGGATGACAGATACGCAGTATTTT | CALMSSGRMTDTQYF
TRBJ1-1 | many | 13 | TRBV14 | TRBD1 | TGTGCCAGCAGCCAAGATCTGACAGGGGAAGCTTTCTTT | CASSQDLTGEAFF
TRBJ2-7 | many | 12 | TRBV6-5 | . | TGTGCCAGCAGTTACTCCGGGGGCGAGCAGTACTTC | CASSYSGGEQYF
TRBJ1-3 | . | 16 | TRBV27 | TRBD1 | TGTGCCAGCAGTCCACGACAGGGATACTCTGGAAACACCATATATTTT | CASSPRQGYSGNTIYF
TRBJ2-1 | . | 15 | TRBV29-1 | . | TGCAGCGCATGGCTAGCGGACAGCTCCTACAATGAGCAGTTCTTC | CSAWLADSSYNEQFF
TRBJ2-7 | many | 17 | TRBV11-3 | TRBD2 | TGTGCCAGCAGCTTAGGAACTAGCGGGAGGGCCCCGGGCGAGCAGTACTTC | CASSLGTSGRAPGEQYF
TRBJ1-4 | many | 15 | TRBV18 | . | TGTGCCAGCTCACCGCCTGGAGAGACTAATGAAAAACTGTTTTTT | CASSPPGETNEKLFF
TRBJ2-1 | . | 14 | TRBV5-1 | TRBD2 | TGCGCCAGCAGGAGCGGGGAGACTTACAATGAGCAGTTCTTC | CASRSGETYNEQFF
TRBJ1-1 | once | 16 | TRBV20-1 | TRBD1 | TGCAGTGCTAGACCCCTCCAGGGGGGCGACGTCACTGAAGCTTTCTTT | CSARPLQGGDVTEAFF
TRBJ2-7 | many | 13 | TRBV19 | . | TGTGCCAGTAGTCTGGGGAAGCTCTACGAGCAGTACTTC | CASSLGKLYEQYF
TRBJ1-2 | many | 13 | TRBV19 | . | TGTGCCAGTAGTATCTGGGACTTCTATGGCTACACCTTC | CASSIWDFYGYTF
TRBJ2-2 | many | 15 | TRBV6-2/TRBV6-3 | TRBD2 | TGTGCCAGCAGTTACCCGGGACTACCCACCGGGGAGCTGTTTTTT | CASSYPGLPTGELFF
TRBJ2-3 | many | 13 | TRBV7-2 | . | TGTGCCAGCAGGCAAGGTCTGGCGTATACGCAGTATTTT | CASRQGLAYTQYF
TRBJ2-7 | many | 14 | TRBV7-9 | . | TGTGCCAGCAGCTCATCAAGAGGGTTCGACGAGCAGTACTTC | CASSSSRGFDEQYF
TRBJ2-3 | many | 14 | TRBV2 | . | TGTGCCAGCAGTGAAGCGTTTTTTGCAGATACGCAGTATTTT | CASSEAFFADTQYF
TRBJ2-1 | . | 16 | TRBV6-2/TRBV6-3 | . | TGTGCCAGCAGTTCCGGTGACCGGACCCCGTACAATGAGCAGTTCTTC | CASSSGDRTPYNEQFF
TRBJ1-2 | many | 18 | TRBV5-1 | TRBD1 | TGCGCCAGCAGCTTGCCGAATACGACAGGGGGGGCTAACTATGGCTACACCTTC | CASSLPNTTGGANYGYTF
TRBJ1-5 | . | 19 | TRBV19 | . | TGTGCCAGTAGTACGCCCCCCTGGGGAGGGAGGGGGTCTAATCAGCCCCAGCATTTT | CASSTPPWGGRGSNQPQHF